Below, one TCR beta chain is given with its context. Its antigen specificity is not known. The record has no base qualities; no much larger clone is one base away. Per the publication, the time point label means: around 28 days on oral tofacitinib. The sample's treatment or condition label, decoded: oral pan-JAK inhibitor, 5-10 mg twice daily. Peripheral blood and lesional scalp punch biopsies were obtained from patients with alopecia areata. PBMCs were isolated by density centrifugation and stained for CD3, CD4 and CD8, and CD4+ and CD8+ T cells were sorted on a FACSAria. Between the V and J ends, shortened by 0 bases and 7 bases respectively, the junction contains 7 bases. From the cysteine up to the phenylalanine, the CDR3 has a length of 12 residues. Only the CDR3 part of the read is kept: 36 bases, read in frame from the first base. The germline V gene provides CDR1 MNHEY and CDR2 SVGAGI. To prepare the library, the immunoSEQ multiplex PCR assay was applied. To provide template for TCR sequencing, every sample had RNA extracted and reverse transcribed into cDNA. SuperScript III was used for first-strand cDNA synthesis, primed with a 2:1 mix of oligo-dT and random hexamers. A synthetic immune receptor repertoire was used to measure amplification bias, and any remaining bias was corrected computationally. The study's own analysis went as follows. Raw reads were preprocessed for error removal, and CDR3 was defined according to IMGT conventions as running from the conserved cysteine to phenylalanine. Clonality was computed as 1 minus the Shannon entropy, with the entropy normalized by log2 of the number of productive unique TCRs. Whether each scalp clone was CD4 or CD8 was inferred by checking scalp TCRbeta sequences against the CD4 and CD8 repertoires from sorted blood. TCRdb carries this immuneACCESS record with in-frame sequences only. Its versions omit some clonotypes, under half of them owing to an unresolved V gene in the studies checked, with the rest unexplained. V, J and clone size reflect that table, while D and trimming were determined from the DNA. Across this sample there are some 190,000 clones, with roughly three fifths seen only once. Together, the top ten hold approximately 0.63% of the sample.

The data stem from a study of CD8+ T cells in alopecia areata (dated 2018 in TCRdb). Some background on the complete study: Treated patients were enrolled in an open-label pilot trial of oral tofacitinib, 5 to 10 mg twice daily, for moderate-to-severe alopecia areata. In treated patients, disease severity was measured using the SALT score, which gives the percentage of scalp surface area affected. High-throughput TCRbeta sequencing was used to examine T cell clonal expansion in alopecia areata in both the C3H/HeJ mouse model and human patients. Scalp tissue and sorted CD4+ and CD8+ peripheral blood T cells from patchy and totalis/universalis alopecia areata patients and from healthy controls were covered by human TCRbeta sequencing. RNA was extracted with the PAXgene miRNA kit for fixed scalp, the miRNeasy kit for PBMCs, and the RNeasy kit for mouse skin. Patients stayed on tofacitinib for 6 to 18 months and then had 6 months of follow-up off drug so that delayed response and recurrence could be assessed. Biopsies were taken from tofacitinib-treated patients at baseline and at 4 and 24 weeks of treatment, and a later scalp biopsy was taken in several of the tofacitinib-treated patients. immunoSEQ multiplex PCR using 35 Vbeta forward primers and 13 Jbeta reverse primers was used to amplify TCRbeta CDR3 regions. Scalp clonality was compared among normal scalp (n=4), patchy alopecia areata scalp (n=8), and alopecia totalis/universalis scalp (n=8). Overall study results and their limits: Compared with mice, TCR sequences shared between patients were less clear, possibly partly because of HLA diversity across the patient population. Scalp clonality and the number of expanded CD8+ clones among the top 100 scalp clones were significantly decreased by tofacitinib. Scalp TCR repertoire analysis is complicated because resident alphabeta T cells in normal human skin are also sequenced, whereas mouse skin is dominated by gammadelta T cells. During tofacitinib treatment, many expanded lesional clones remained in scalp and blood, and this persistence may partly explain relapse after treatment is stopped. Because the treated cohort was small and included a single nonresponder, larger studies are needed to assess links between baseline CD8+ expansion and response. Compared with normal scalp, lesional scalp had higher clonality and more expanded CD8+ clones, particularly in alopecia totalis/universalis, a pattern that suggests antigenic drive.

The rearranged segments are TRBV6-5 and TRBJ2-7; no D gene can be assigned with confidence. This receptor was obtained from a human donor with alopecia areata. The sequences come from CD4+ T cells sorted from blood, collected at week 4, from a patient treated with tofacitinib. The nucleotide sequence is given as TGTGCCAGCAGTTACTCAGGGCGAGAGCAGTACTTC. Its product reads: CASSYSGREQYF.